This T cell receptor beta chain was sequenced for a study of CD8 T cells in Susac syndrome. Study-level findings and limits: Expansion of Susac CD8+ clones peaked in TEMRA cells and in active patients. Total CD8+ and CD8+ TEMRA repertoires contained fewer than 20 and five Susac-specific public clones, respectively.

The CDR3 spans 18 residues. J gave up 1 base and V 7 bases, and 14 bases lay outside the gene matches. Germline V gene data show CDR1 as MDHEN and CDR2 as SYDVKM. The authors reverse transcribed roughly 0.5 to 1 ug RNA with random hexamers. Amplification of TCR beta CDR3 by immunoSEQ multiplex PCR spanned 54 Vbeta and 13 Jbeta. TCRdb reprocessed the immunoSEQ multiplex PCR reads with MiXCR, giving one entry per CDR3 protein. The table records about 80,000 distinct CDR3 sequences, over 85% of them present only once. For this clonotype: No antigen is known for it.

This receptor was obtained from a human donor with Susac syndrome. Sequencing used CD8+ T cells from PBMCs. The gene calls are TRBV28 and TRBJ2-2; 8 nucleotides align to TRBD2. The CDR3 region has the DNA TGTGCCAGCACCCAGAGGGGAGCGGGAGATTTGAACACCGGGGAGCTGTTTTTT. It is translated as CASTQRGAGDLNTGELFF.